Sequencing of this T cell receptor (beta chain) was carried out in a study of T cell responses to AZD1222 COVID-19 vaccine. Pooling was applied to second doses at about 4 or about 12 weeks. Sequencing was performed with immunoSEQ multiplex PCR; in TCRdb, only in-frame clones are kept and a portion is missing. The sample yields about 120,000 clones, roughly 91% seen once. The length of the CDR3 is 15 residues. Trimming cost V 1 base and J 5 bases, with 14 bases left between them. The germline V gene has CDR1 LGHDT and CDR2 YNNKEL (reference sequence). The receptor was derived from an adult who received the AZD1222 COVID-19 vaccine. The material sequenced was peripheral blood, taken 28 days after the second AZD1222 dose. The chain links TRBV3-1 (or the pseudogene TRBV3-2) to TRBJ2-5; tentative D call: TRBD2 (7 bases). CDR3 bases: TGTGCCAGCAGCCAAGGTGGGGGGGCCCGGGAGACCCAGTACTTC. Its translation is CASSQGGGARETQYF.